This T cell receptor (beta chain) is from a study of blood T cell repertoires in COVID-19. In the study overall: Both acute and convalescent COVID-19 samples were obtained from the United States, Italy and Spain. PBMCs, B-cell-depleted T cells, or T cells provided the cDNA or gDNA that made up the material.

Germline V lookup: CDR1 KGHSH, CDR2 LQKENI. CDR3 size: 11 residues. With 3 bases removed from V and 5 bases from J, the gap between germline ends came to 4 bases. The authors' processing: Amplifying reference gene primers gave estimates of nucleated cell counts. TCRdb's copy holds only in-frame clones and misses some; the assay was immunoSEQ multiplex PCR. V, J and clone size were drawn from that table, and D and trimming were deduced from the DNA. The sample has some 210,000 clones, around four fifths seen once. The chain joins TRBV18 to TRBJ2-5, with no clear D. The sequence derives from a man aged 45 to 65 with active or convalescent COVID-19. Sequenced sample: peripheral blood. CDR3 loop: CASSPRETQYF. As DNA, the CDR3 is TGTGCCAGCTCACCGCGGGAGACCCAGTACTTC.